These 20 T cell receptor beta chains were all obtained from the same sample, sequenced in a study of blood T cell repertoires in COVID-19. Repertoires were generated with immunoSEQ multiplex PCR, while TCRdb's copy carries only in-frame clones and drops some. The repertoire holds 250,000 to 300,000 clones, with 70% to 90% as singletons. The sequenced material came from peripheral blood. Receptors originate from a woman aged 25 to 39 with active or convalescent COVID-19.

The CDR3 here is CASSLFPTGDNEKLFF. The DNA for the CDR3 is TGCGCCAGCAGCTTGTTTCCGACAGGCGACAATGAAAAACTGTTTTTT. The V and J genes are TRBV5-1 and TRBJ1-4; D may be TRBD1 (6 bases). This CDR3 has 16 residues. V gave up 1 base and J gave up 5 bases, with 15 bases separating them. Looked up from germline, CDR1 is SGHRS and CDR2 is YFSETQ.

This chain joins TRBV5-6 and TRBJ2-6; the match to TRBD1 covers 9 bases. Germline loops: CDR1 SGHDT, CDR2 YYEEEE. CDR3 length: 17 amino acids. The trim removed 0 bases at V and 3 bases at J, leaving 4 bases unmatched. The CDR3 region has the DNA TGTGCCAGCAGCTTGGTACAGGGGGCGCTTGGGGCCAACGTCCTGACTTTC. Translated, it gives CASSLVQGALGANVLTF.

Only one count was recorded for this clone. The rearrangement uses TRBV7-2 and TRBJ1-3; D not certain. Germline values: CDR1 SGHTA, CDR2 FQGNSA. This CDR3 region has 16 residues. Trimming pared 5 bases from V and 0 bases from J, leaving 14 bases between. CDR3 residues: CASSLTELSSGNTIYF. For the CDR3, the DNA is TGTGCCAGCAGCCTTACCGAACTTAGCTCTGGAAACACCATATATTTT.

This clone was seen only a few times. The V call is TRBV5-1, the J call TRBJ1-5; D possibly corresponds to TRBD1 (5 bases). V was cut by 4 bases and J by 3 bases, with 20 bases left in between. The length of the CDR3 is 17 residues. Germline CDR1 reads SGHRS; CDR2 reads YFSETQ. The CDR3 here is CASSPYGREGLNQPQHF. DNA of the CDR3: TGCGCCAGCAGCCCTTATGGGCGGGAGGGGCTCAATCAGCCCCAGCATTTT.

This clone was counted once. Here the CDR3 reads CASSQGPAGGGEQYF. CDR3 in DNA: TGCGCCAGCAGCCAGGGTCCAGCGGGGGGAGGGGAGCAGTACTTC. This chain uses TRBV4-3 with TRBJ2-7, with 9 bases matching TRBD2. V was clipped by 3 bases and J by 7 bases; unmatched bases: 10. The V gene's germline CDR1 is LGHNA and CDR2 YSLEER. The CDR3 is made up of 15 amino acids.

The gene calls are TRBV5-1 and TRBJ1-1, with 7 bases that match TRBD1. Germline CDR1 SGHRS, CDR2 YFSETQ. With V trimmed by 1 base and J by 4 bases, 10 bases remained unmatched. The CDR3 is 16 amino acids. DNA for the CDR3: TGCGCCAGCAGCTTGACCACAGGGGTAAGGGGCACTGAAGCTTTCTTT. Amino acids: CASSLTTGVRGTEAFF.

The CDR3 coding sequence is TGTGCCAGCAGCGTGGGACGCCGGGACAGCTCCTACGAGCAGTACTTC. This codes for CASSVGRRDSSYEQYF. The chain employs TRBV9 and TRBJ2-7; 7 positions agree with TRBD1. Germline V lookup: CDR1 SGDLS, CDR2 YYNGEE. The CDR3 is 16 residues long. The V gene end was trimmed by 2 bases and the J gene end by 0 bases; junction bases not matched to a gene: 8.

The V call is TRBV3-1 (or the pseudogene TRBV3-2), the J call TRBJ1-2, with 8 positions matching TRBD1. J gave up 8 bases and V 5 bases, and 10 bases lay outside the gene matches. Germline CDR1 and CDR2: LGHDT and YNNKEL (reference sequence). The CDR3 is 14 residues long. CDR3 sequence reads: CASSFLQGAQGYTF. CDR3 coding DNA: TGTGCCAGCAGCTTCCTCCAGGGGGCGCAGGGCTACACCTTC.

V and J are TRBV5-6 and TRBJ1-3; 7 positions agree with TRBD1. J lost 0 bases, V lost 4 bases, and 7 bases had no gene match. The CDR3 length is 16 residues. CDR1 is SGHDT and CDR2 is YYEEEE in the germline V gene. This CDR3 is CASSPGQWDSGNTIYF. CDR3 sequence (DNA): TGTGCCAGCAGCCCGGGACAGTGGGACTCTGGAAACACCATATATTTT.

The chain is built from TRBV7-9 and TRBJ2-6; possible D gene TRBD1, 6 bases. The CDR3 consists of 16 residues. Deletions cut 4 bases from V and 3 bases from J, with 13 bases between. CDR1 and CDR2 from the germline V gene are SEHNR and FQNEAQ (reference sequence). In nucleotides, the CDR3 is TGTGCCAGCAGCTCTACAGGGAACTTTGGGGCCAACGTCCTGACTTTC. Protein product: CASSSTGNFGANVLTF.

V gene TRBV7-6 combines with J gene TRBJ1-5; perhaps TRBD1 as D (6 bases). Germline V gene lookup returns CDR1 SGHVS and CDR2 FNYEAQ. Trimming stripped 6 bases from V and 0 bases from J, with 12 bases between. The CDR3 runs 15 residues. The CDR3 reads CASSGGHYSNQPQHF. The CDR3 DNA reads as TGTGCCAGCAGTGGGGGACACTATAGCAATCAGCCCCAGCATTTT.

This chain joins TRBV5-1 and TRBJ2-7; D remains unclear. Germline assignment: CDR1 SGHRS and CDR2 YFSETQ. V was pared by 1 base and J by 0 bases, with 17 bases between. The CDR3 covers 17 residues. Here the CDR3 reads CASSLYLGADPSYEQYF. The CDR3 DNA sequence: TGCGCCAGCAGCTTGTATCTTGGAGCCGACCCCTCCTACGAGCAGTACTTC.

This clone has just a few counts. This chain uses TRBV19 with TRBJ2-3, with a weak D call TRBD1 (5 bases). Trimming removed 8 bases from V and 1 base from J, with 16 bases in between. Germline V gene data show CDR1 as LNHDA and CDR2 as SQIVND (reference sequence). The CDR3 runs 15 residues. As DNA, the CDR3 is TGTGCCAGTCCTAAGGGGAAACAGGGCACAGATACGCAGTATTTT. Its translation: CASPKGKQGTDTQYF.

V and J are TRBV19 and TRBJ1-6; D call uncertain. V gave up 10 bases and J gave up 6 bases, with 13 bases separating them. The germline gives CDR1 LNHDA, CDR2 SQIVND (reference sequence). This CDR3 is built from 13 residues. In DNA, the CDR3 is TGTGCCACCCGGGAGAGGCTTAATTCACCCCTCCACTTT. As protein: CATRERLNSPLHF.

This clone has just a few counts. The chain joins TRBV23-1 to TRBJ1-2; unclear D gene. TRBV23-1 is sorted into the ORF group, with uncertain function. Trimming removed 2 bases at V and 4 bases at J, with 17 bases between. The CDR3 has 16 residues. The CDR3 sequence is CASSQQEVREVYGYTF. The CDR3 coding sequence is TGCGCCAGCAGTCAACAGGAGGTGAGGGAAGTCTATGGCTACACCTTC.

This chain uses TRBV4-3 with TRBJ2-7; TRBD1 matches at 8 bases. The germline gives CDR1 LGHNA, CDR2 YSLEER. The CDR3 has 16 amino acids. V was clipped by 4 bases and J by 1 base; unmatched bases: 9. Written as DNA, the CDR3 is TGCGCCAGCAGCCCCCCCGGGACAGGCCGATCCTACGAGCAGTACTTC. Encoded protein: CASSPPGTGRSYEQYF.

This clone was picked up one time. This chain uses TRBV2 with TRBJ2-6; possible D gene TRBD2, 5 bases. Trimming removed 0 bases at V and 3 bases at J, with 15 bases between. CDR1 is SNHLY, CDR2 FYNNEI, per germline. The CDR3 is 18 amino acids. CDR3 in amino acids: CASSEARAPGSGANVLTF. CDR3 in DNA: TGTGCCAGCAGTGAAGCCCGGGCCCCGGGAAGTGGGGCCAACGTCCTGACTTTC. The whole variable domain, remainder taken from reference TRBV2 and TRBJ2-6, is EPEVTQTPSHQVTQMGQEVILRCVPISNHLYFYWYRQILGQKVEFLVSFYNNEISEKSEIFDDQFSVERPDGSNFTLKIRSTKLEDSAMYFCASSEARAPGSGANVLTFGAGSRLTVL.

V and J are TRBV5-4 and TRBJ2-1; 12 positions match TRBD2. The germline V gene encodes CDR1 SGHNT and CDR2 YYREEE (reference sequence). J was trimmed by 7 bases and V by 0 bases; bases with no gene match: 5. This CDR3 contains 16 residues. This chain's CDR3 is CASSLAKLAGGNEQFF. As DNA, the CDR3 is TGTGCCAGCAGCTTGGCCAAACTAGCGGGGGGTAATGAGCAGTTCTTC.

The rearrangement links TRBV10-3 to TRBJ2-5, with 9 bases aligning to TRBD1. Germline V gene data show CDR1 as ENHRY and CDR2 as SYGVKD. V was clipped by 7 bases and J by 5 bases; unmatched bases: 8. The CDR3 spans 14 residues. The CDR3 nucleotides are TGTGCCATCATGAGGGACAGGGCATCGGAGACCCAGTACTTC. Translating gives CAIMRDRASETQYF.

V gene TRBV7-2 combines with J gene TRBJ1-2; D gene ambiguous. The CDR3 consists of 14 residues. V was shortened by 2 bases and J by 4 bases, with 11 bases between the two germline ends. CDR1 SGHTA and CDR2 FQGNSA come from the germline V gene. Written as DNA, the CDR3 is TGTGCCAGCAGCTTATCAAAGGGAGGCTATGGCTACACCTTC. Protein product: CASSLSKGGYGYTF.